The 17 T cell receptor beta chains below come from one sample, sequenced in a study of blood T cells in healthy people across ages. The authors ran a second PCR of roughly 6 to 12 cycles using a sample-barcoded 5' primer and a J-beta primer mix. Each CDR3 protein is one row after TCRdb ran MiXCR on the 5' RACE reads. The table records roughly 1,800,000 distinct CDR3 sequences, less than 50% of them present only once. The sample was blood. The receptors originated from a middle-aged woman in good health.

The V call is TRBV4-1, the J call TRBJ1-6, with D perhaps matching TRBD1 (6 bases). The CDR3 extends over 18 amino acids. Trimming took off 0 bases at V and 2 bases at J, with 14 bases between the two ends. Germline CDR1 reads MGHRA; CDR2 reads YSYEKL. Written as DNA, the CDR3 is TGCGCCAGCAGCCAAGATCTTCAGGGGACGACCTATAATTCACCCCTCCACTTT. It codes for CASSQDLQGTTYNSPLHF.

This clonotype was detected many times. The chain employs TRBV7-2 and TRBJ2-1; D possibly uses TRBD1 or TRBD2 (5 bases each). The CDR3 is made up of 14 amino acids. V lost 3 bases, J lost 10 bases, and 16 bases lay in between. Germline values: CDR1 SGHTA, CDR2 FQGNSA. CDR3 in DNA: TGTGCCAGCAGCTTCGGGGACCCCGACGGGGAGCAGTTCTTC. The encoded protein is CASSFGDPDGEQFF.

The chain couples TRBV4-1 to TRBJ2-1; TRBD1 aligns across 9 bases. Germline-derived CDR1 and CDR2 are MGHRA and YSYEKL. The CDR3 extends over 16 amino acids. The V gene end was trimmed by 3 bases and the J gene end by 7 bases; junction bases not matched to a gene: 10. The CDR3 bases are TGCGCCAGCAGCCACTCTGGGACAGGGAGTGAGAATGAGCAGTTCTTC. It specifies CASSHSGTGSENEQFF.

This clonotype was found a few times. The genes are TRBV5-1 and TRBJ2-1; TRBD1 agrees at 9 bases. Germline CDR1 and CDR2: SGHRS and YFSETQ. CDR3 length: 15 residues. V dropped 7 bases and J dropped 8; count of bases not matched to a gene: 13. The CDR3 bases are TGCGCCAGCGCGAGGGGAGGACAGGGGTTCGATGAGCAGTTCTTC. Residues: CASARGGQGFDEQFF.

This clonotype was detected a few times. The V and J genes are TRBV12-3 or TRBV12-4 and TRBJ2-5; 12 positions agree with TRBD2. V gave up 6 bases and J gave up 4 bases; unmatched junction bases: 12. There are 17 residues in the CDR3. The CDR3 coding sequence is TGTGCCAGCAGCCTACAGGCTAGCGGGGGGGGCTCAGAGACCCAGTACTTC. This codes for CASSLQASGGGSETQYF.

The V and J genes are TRBV20-1 and TRBJ2-5; 12 bases are a match to TRBD2. Germline loops: CDR1 DFQATT, CDR2 SNEGSKA (reference sequence). This CDR3 has 19 residues. The V segment lost 6 bases and the J segment 5 bases; nucleotides outside the gene matches: 22. The CDR3 is CSANTFSSGGADQVETQYF. CDR3 sequence (DNA): TGCAGTGCGAACACTTTTTCTAGCGGGGGGGCGGATCAGGTTGAGACCCAGTACTTC.

CDR3 coding DNA: TGTGCCAGCAGGAGAACAGGGGGTTTTCAACCTGGCTCACCCCTCCACTTT. Translating gives CASRRTGGFQPGSPLHF. This chain connects TRBV6-6 to TRBJ1-6; TRBD1 matches 8 bases. Per the germline V gene, CDR1 is MNHNY and CDR2 is SVGAGI (reference sequence). This CDR3 has 17 residues. The junction had 17 bases not matched to a gene; V was cut back by 6 bases and J by 10 bases.

The chain combines TRBV4-2 with TRBJ2-7; D may correspond to TRBD1 or TRBD2 (5 bases each). CDR1 and CDR2 from the germline V gene are LGHNA and YNFKEQ. V was clipped by 0 bases and J by 2 bases, with 11 bases between them. This CDR3 region has 15 residues. This CDR3 reads CASSQDSGLPYEQYF. The CDR3 DNA sequence: TGTGCCAGCAGCCAAGATTCGGGGCTTCCCTACGAGCAGTACTTC.

This clonotype was picked up a small number of times. The chain employs TRBV16 and TRBJ2-1; 9 bases match TRBD2. V lost 1 base, J lost 4 bases, and 5 bases stayed unmatched. Germline-derived CDR1 and CDR2 are KGHSY and FQNENV. This CDR3 is built from 16 residues. In DNA, the CDR3 is TGTGCCAGCAGCCAATACCTTACTAGCGGGTACAATGAGCAGTTCTTC. This gives the protein CASSQYLTSGYNEQFF.

This chain joins TRBV6-2 or TRBV6-3 and TRBJ2-3; D tentatively reads TRBD1 or TRBD2 (5 bases each). The CDR3 contains 13 residues. Germline V CDR1 and CDR2: MNHEY, SVGEGT. Trimming stripped 6 bases from V and 2 bases from J, with 9 bases between. Written as DNA, the CDR3 is TGTGCCAGCAGAAGGGACCACACAGATACGCAGTATTTT. This codes for CASRRDHTDTQYF.

The chain links TRBV13 to TRBJ2-7, with a possible D match to TRBD2 (5 bases). The V end lost 5 bases, the J end lost 5 bases, and 16 bases lay between the germline ends. This CDR3 contains 14 residues. Germline lookup yields CDR1 PRHDT and CDR2 FYEKMQ (reference sequence). In DNA, the CDR3 is TGTGCCAGCAGCCCCGGGGTCCAAGATGACGAGCAGTACTTC. This gives the protein CASSPGVQDDEQYF.

The J gene is TRBJ2-3, the V gene TRBV28, with TRBD1 matching 7 bases. CDR1 MDHEN and CDR2 SYDVKM come from the germline V gene. The trim removed 6 bases at V and 5 bases at J, leaving 5 bases unmatched. There are 13 residues in the CDR3. This chain's CDR3 is CASRRQGQDTQYF. CDR3 coding DNA: TGTGCCAGCAGACGACAGGGTCAAGATACGCAGTATTTT.

CDR3 protein: CASSSIRGTEAFF. CDR3 sequence (DNA): TGTGCCAGCAGCTCCATCAGGGGCACTGAAGCTTTCTTT. The chain combines TRBV7-2 with TRBJ1-1; D is possibly TRBD1 (6 bases). V was pared by 4 bases and J by 4 bases, with 10 bases between. Looked up from germline, CDR1 is SGHTA and CDR2 is FQGNSA. The CDR3 consists of 13 residues. Looking up the rest from reference TRBV7-2 and TRBJ1-1 gives the full variable domain: GAGVSQSPSNKVTEKGKDVELRCDPISGHTALYWYRQSLGQGLEFLIYFQGNSAPDKSGLPSDRFSAERTGGSVSTLTIQRTQQEDSAVYLCASSSIRGTEAFFGQGTRLTVV.

The chain has TRBV12-3 or TRBV12-4 and TRBJ2-1; D perhaps matches TRBD1 (5 bases). Trimming cost V 3 bases and J 0 bases, with 15 bases left between them. The CDR3 sequence is 17 residues long. The CDR3 sequence is CASSFRRAPSSYNEQFF. Written as DNA, the CDR3 is TGTGCCAGCAGTTTTCGCAGGGCCCCGAGCTCCTACAATGAGCAGTTCTTC.

The chain has TRBV10-3 and TRBJ2-3; 9 bases agree with TRBD1. The germline V gene encodes CDR1 ENHRY and CDR2 SYGVKD. The CDR3 contains 15 residues. With V trimmed by 3 bases and J by 2 bases, 3 bases remained unmatched. Here the CDR3 reads CAISDGTGFTDTQYF. CDR3 in DNA: TGTGCCATCAGTGACGGGACAGGGTTCACAGATACGCAGTATTTT.

Only a few counts were recorded for this clonotype. The DNA of the CDR3 is TGTGCCAGCAGTCCCCGGCTAGCGGGTAATGACTACAATGAGCAGTTCTTC. This translates into CASSPRLAGNDYNEQFF. The chain joins TRBV12-3 or TRBV12-4 to TRBJ2-1; 8 nucleotides line up with TRBD2. The V segment lost 5 bases and the J segment 3 bases; nucleotides outside the gene matches: 12. This CDR3 has 17 residues.

DNA of the CDR3: TGTGCCAGCAGTTACTCTTGGGTAGATCAGCCCCAGCATTTT. This encodes CASSYSWVDQPQHF. The gene calls are TRBV6-5 and TRBJ1-5; D not resolved. V was pared by 0 bases and J by 5 bases, with 8 bases between. The CDR3 contains 14 residues. CDR1 is MNHEY and CDR2 is SVGAGI in the germline V gene.